This T cell receptor beta chain derives from a study of blood T cell repertoires in COVID-19 (dated by TCRdb to 2020 to 2022). In terms of the full investigation: The collaborator samples originated in the United States, Italy and Spain and spanned the acute and convalescent phases of COVID-19. The prospective study material was composed of cDNA or gDNA derived from T cells, B-cell-depleted T cells, or PBMCs. Subjects who had been exposed to COVID-19, were actively infected with it, or had recovered from it provided the deeply sampled blood TCRbeta repertoires that made up the dataset. The repertoires were released in a freely available public database meant as a resource for research on the immune response to SARS-CoV-2. Samples were obtained from the ongoing ImmuneRACE study (first 160 participants) and from over 1,000 subjects provided by 6 global collaborators. The sample metadata nearly always contained a de-identified subject ID, COVID-19 status, age in years and sex. Where available, HLA class I and class II types were obtained from metadata supplied by the sample provider rather than from assay-based typing.

This clone was observed a single time. There is no known antigen for this receptor. Per-base qualities were not stored, and no clone one base away is much larger. Another Seattle source contributed samples from volunteer blood donors who had recovered from COVID-19. The collaborating institutions used their own protocols to collect whole blood in K2EDTA tubes. Collaborator samples were shipped for TCRbeta analysis as frozen whole blood, isolated PBMCs, or DNA extracted from either sample type. On the study overall, not on this receptor specifically: The quantity of clinical and demographic metadata differed by source and by participant and was supplied without curation.

TCRbeta CDR3 regions were amplified from genomic DNA by means of the immunoSEQ Assay, a bias-controlled multiplex PCR. The source study handled its data this way. Nucleated cell counts per sample were estimated from amplification of reference gene primers within the assay. To quantify the absolute abundance of each unique TCRbeta CDR3 rearrangement, sequence reads were collapsed and filtered. For each sample, productive Simpson clonality was calculated by taking the square root of Simpson's diversity index across productive rearrangements. TCRdb obtained this table from immuneACCESS and retained in-frame rearrangements with V and J assigned. These tables miss some clones; where compared with another copy, unresolved V genes account for less than half of the shortfall, and the remainder is unexplained. V and J calls and clone size are those listed in that table; D and trimming were worked out from the DNA. Here the sample has 200,000 to 300,000 clones; roughly 88% occur a single time. In total, the top ten clones hold 2% to 2.5% of the sample.

This receptor was taken from a man aged 40-49 years who had recovered from COVID-19. The sequenced sample was peripheral blood.

The CDR3 loop reads CASSDRGLGYEQFF. The DNA is as follows: TGTGCCAGTAGTGACAGGGGACTGGGGTATGAGCAGTTCTTC. The chain couples TRBV19 to TRBJ2-1, with TRBD1 matching 8 junction bases. The CDR3 holds 14 amino acids from the cysteine to the phenylalanine. Only the CDR3 region is kept as DNA, spanning 42 bases read in frame from base 1. Trimming removed 5 bases from V and 8 bases from J; the gene matches leave 8 bases unexplained. CDR1 LNHDA and CDR2 SQIVND were looked up in the germline V gene (reference sequence).